This entry describes one TCR beta chain. This sample was included in a study of blood T cell repertoires in COVID-19. Losses at the gene ends were 4 bases for V and 0 bases for J; bases not matched to a gene: 3. CDR1 and CDR2 from the germline V gene are SGDLS and YYNGEE. This CDR3 region has 15 residues. TCRdb's copy holds only in-frame clones and misses some; the assay was immunoSEQ multiplex PCR. The sample includes fewer than 250,000 clones, around 80% of them seen just once. The rearrangement joins TRBV9 to TRBJ2-7, with TRBD1 identical over 11 bases. This receptor was identified in a man aged 30 to 39 with active or convalescent COVID-19. Sequenced input: peripheral blood. The CDR3 sequence: CASSTGTGGSYEQYF. The CDR3 DNA follows: TGTGCCAGCAGCACCGGGACAGGGGGCTCCTACGAGCAGTACTTC.